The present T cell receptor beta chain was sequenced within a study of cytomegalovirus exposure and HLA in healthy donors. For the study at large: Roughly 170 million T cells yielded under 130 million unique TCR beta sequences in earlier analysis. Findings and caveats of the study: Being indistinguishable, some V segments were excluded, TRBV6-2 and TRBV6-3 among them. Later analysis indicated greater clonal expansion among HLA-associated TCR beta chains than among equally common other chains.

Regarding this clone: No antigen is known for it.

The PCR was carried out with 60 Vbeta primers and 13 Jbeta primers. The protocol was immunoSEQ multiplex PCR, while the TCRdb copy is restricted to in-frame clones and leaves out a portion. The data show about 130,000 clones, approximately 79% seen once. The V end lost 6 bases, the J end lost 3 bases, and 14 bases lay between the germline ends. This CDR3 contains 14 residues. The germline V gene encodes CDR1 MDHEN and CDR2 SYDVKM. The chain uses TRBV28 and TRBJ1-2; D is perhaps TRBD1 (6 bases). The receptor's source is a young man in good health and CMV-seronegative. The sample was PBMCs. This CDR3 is CASSAQGVHYGYTF. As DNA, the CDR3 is TGTGCCAGCAGCGCACAGGGAGTGCACTATGGCTACACCTTC.